A selection of T cell receptor beta chains follows, all from one sample in a study of neurological immune-mediated disorders. TCRdb independently ran MiXCR on the 5' RACE reads; one entry per CDR3 protein. Among 55,000 to 75,000 distinct CDR3 sequences listed, about 2.5% were seen once. Sequences were obtained from PBMCs. The receptors originated from a man between 50 and 59 years old with multiple sclerosis. Both conserved end residues are part of each CDR3. The D gene is left open where the match is weak.

V	D	CDR3
TRBV7-2	NA	CASGQVFNYGYTF
TRBV6-2/TRBV6-3	NA	CASSPTENTEAFF
TRBV7-2	NA	CASSLIRGSYEQYF
TRBV6-5	NA	CASSYSIGREEAFF
TRBV5-6	NA	CASSPSFAPSYEQYF
TRBV6-6	NA	CASSPAAGLEPLHF
TRBV7-8	TRBD1	CASSSRNAPGQGSYGYTF
TRBV12-3/TRBV12-4	NA	CASSFGTGNQPQHF
TRBV7-2	TRBD1	CASSQAGGYGYTF
TRBV15	TRBD2	CATSRDGAGGLYNEQFF
TRBV9	NA	CASSVGQVTDTQYF
TRBV20-1	TRBD2	CSAPAGGHNEQFF
TRBV3-1	NA	CASSQGTDNSTLNF
TRBV20-1	TRBD2	CSAFTSGGSGANVLTF
TRBV27	NA	CASSLYQGIFYNEQFF
TRBV15	TRBD1	CATSRAGGQGAGTQYF
TRBV5-1	TRBD2	CATSGSGGAYNEQFF
TRBV5-6	TRBD2	CASSLAPSGGFNEQFF
TRBV7-7	TRBD2	CASSLVVAGEAGELFF
TRBV28	NA	CASRLGFGQSSNQPQHF
TRBV20-1	NA	CSSEGYTGELFF
TRBV7-8	NA	CASSLGITGELFF
TRBV6-2/TRBV6-3	NA	CASSMIISNQPQHF
TRBV6-2/TRBV6-3	TRBD2	CASSFDRLAGFTDTQYF
TRBV3-1	NA	CASSQDAYSPLHF
TRBV14	NA	CASSQVQVFYNEQFF
TRBV19	NA	CASSIDRGSGYTF
TRBV4-1	NA	CASSQDQGPPKNIQYF
TRBV6-5	NA	CASSYIEGMDEQYF
TRBV11-2	NA	CASSPILGSRTDTQYF
TRBV29-1	TRBD1	CSGSSPGQGYNEQFF
TRBV5-1	NA	CASSPGGITDTQYF
TRBV27	TRBD1	CASSLVFTGERNEKLFF
TRBV7-9	TRBD2	CASSPLRGGLSSSTDTQYF
TRBV2	NA	CASSEMGPRLFF
TRBV6-2/TRBV6-3	TRBD1	CASTEGQLLSGELFF
TRBV20-1	NA	CSARSGRDTQYF
TRBV20-1	NA	CSAKDGGGNTIYF
TRBV12-3/TRBV12-4	TRBD1	CASSPGQGFSPLHF
TRBV7-2	TRBD1	CASSLGQGSYNEQFF
TRBV5-8	NA	CASKISGPMNTEAFF
TRBV10-3	NA	CAISESQGRTEAFF
TRBV11-2	TRBD2	CASSLSGGYNEQFF
TRBV19	TRBD1	CASSIPGQAPSGRFF
TRBV5-1	NA	CASSLVGTAEGEQYF
TRBV5-1	TRBD1	CASSWRQGATGELFF
TRBV7-8	NA	CASTLTGDIFSYEQYF
TRBV2	TRBD2	CASSEKRGVEETQYF
TRBV29-1	NA	CSVQSWDSYNEQFF
TRBV7-8	NA	CASSLVLGGNQPQHF
TRBV4-2	NA	CASSRLVNGELFF
TRBV5-1	NA	CASSPDTSGANVLTF
TRBV5-1	NA	CASTLGQELREQFF
TRBV5-1	NA	CASSLGGVMNTEAFF